This T cell receptor (beta chain) was recovered during a study of blood T cell repertoires in COVID-19. Study as a whole: Acute-phase and convalescent COVID-19 samples originated in the United States, Italy and Spain. T cells, B-cell-depleted T cells, or PBMCs supplied cDNA or gDNA.

With 3 bases clipped from V and 4 bases from J, the junction kept 6 bases outside the gene matches. CDR3 length: 15 amino acids. Germline V gene data show CDR1 as LNHDA and CDR2 as SQIVND (reference sequence). The authors' processing: The authors estimated nucleated cell counts from reference gene primer amplification. Clones were sequenced by immunoSEQ multiplex PCR, and TCRdb holds only the in-frame ones, with some missing. V, J and clone size are taken as reported in that table, and D and trimming were inferred from the DNA itself. The sample has around 80,000 clones; roughly 77% are singletons. Sequenced material: peripheral blood. The chain has TRBV19 and TRBJ2-7, with 10 bases fitting TRBD1. The sequence was obtained from a man aged 45 to 65 with active or convalescent COVID-19. The CDR3 is CASSIGTGDLYEQYF. CDR3 in DNA: TGTGCCAGTAGTATCGGGACAGGGGATTTATACGAGCAGTACTTC.